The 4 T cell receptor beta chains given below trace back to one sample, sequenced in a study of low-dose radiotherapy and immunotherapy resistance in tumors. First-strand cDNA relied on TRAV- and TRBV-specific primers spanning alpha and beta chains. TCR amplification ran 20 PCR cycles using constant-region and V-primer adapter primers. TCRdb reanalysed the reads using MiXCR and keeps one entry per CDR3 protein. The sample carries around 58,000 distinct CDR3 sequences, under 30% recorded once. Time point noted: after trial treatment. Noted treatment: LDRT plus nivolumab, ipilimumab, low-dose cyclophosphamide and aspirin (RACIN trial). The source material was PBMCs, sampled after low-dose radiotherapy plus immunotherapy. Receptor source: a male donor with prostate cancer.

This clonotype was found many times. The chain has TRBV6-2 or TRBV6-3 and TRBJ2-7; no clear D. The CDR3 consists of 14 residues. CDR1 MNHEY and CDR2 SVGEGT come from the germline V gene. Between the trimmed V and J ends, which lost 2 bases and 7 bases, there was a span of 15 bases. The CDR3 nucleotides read TGTGCCAGCAGTTACGTGGCAACAACAAGTGAGCAGTACTTC. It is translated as CASSYVATTSEQYF.

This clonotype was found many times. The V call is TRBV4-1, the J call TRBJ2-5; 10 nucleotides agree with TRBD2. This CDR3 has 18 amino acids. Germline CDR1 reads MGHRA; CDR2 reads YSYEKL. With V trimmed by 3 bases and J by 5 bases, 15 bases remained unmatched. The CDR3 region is CASSQGRTSGFLGETQYF. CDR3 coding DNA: TGCGCCAGCAGCCAGGGTCGGACTAGCGGATTCCTTGGGGAGACCCAGTACTTC.

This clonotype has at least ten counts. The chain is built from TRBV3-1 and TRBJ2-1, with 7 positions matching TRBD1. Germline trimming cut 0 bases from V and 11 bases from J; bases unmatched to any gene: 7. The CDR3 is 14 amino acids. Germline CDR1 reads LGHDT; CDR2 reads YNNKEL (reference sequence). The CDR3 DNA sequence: TGTGCCAGCAGCCAAGAGGTTGGGACAGCAAAGCAGTTCTTC. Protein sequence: CASSQEVGTAKQFF.

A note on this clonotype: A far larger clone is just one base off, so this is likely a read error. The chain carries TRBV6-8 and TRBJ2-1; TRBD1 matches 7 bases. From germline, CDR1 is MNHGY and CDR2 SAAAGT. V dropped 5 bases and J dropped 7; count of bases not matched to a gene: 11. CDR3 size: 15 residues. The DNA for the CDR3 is TGTGCCAGCAGTGAATTGGGCGAGGGGGCTAATGAGCAGTTCTTC. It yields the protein CASSELGEGANEQFF.